This T cell receptor (beta chain) was documented in a study of blood T cell repertoires in COVID-19. Per the original methods: Reference gene primer amplification gave estimated nucleated cell counts. Produced via immunoSEQ multiplex PCR; TCRdb's table is partial and in-frame only. That table furnishes V, J and clone size, whereas the DNA furnished D and trimming. The sample yields 70,000 to 80,000 clones, around 80% seen once. The receptor comes from a human donor in a cohort sampled during active COVID-19. Sample: peripheral blood.

CDR3 bases: TGTGCCAGCAGTTTCTACGGGGGTATTCAAGAGACCCAGTACTTC. Amino acid sequence: CASSFYGGIQETQYF. The gene calls are TRBV28 and TRBJ2-5, with TRBD2 as a possible D gene (6 bases). V lost 3 bases, J lost 2 bases, and 13 bases lay in between. The germline gives CDR1 MDHEN, CDR2 SYDVKM. The CDR3 consists of 15 residues.